The 2 T cell receptor beta chains below were found in one sample sequenced in a study of OX40 agonist ivuxolimab in advanced cancers. Only in-frame clones appear in the TCRdb table, and some are missing; sequencing was by immunoSEQ multiplex PCR. The profile shows around 60,000 clones, 75% to 90% of them singletons. This specimen was CD4+ or CD8+ T cells sorted from blood, taken in a trial of the OX40 agonist ivuxolimab. Receptors were obtained from an adult with an advanced solid tumor such as melanoma, head and neck, liver or kidney cancer.

This clone was counted once. This rearrangement joins TRBV30 to TRBJ2-5, with D hard to call. Looked up from germline, CDR1 is GTSNPN and CDR2 is SVGIG (reference sequence). The CDR3 is made up of 13 amino acids. The V end lost 2 bases, the J end lost 11 bases, and 18 bases lay between the germline ends. For the CDR3, the DNA is TGTGCCTGGAGTATCAGCTTGCTGGAAGTTCAGTACTTC. It encodes CAWSISLLEVQYF.

V gene TRBV5-5 combines with J gene TRBJ1-5; D is unclear. This CDR3 contains 14 residues. Germline V gives CDR1 SGHKS, CDR2 YYEKEE (reference sequence). V shed 2 bases and J shed 3 bases, with 9 bases lying between them. CDR3 residues: CASSLGGYNQPQHF. The CDR3 bases are TGTGCCAGCAGCTTAGGCGGATACAATCAGCCCCAGCATTTT.